Below, 25 T cell receptor beta chains from the same sample are listed, as sequenced in a study of beta chain features in type 1 diabetes. Sequencing targeted expressed TCRB transcripts, as all isolated RNA had been reverse transcribed. Repertoires were generated with immunoSEQ multiplex PCR, while TCRdb's copy carries only in-frame clones and drops some. The sample shows about 160,000 clones, 9% of them seen only once. Study results and limitations: Moderately but significantly shorter TCRB CDR3s were found in Type 1 diabetes patients in all four CD4+ subsets.

Antigen specificity for these receptors is unknown. Sequences were obtained from central memory CD4+ T cells from blood. Receptor source: a woman aged 25 to 39 with type 1 diabetes.

This clone was observed a few times. The CDR3 sequence: CASSPLSGTSGGYEQYF. In DNA, the CDR3 is TGTGCCAGCAGCCCATTATCTGGGACTAGCGGGGGCTACGAGCAGTACTTC. The chain links TRBV7-9 to TRBJ2-7; 14 bases are shared with TRBD2. The CDR3 has 17 amino acids. The V gene's germline CDR1 is SEHNR and CDR2 FQNEAQ (reference sequence). Trimming took 5 bases from V and 3 from J; bases not matched to a gene: 9.

This clone has just a few counts. The rearrangement joins TRBV18 to TRBJ1-1, with 11 bases aligning to TRBD1. This CDR3 is 20 amino acids long. Germline lookup yields CDR1 KGHSH and CDR2 LQKENI. V was pared by 5 bases and J by 1 base, with 18 bases of the junction left unmatched. CDR3 loop: CASSTNYRDRGSLTNTEAFF. Here the CDR3 DNA reads TGTGCCAGCTCAACCAACTACCGGGACAGGGGGAGCCTAACGAACACTGAAGCTTTCTTT.

The V call is TRBV5-1, the J call TRBJ2-7, with TRBD2 identical over 12 bases. Losses at the gene ends were 4 bases for V and 4 bases for J; bases not matched to a gene: 6. The germline CDR1 and CDR2 sequences are SGHRS and YFSETQ. The CDR3 is 15 amino acids. In DNA form, the CDR3 reads TGCGCCAGCAGCCTGACTAGCGGGAGCGGATACGAGCAGTACTTC. It codes for CASSLTSGSGYEQYF.

This clone occurred a few times. The rearrangement links TRBV7-2 to TRBJ2-7, with D possibly being TRBD1 (6 bases). The CDR3 is 14 residues long. Trimming left V 2 bases short and J 6 bases short, with 14 bases between. The germline V gene encodes CDR1 SGHTA and CDR2 FQGNSA. This CDR3 is CASSLFQGITEQYF. The CDR3 DNA reads as TGTGCCAGCAGCTTATTTCAGGGGATCACCGAGCAGTACTTC.

This clone showed up just a few times. The CDR3 nucleotides read TGTGCCAGCAGCTCCCCACAAATGAAGGGCTACACCTTC. Its protein is CASSSPQMKGYTF. The J gene is TRBJ1-2, the V gene TRBV7-6, with no clear D. Germline lookup yields CDR1 SGHVS and CDR2 FNYEAQ. Trimming removed 4 bases from V and 8 bases from J, with 14 bases in between. CDR3 length: 13 residues.

This chain uses TRBV6-5 with TRBJ2-2; 9 bases match TRBD1. Germline V gives CDR1 MNHEY, CDR2 SVGAGI. V shed 8 bases and J 4 bases; nucleotides not matched to a gene: 8. The CDR3 covers 15 residues. The CDR3 region is CASQTGGAGTGELFF. The CDR3 coding sequence is TGTGCCAGCCAAACAGGGGGCGCAGGCACCGGGGAGCTGTTTTTT.

This clone was recorded a few times. J is TRBJ2-6 and V is TRBV29-1; possibly TRBD2 for D (6 bases). Germline-derived CDR1 and CDR2 are SQVTM and ANQGSEA. The CDR3 is 17 residues long. The V end lost 6 bases, the J end lost 0 bases, and 18 bases lay between the germline ends. The DNA of the CDR3 is TGCAGCGTCACCGCCCGGAGGGGTTCCTCTGGGGCCAACGTCCTGACTTTC. This codes for CSVTARRGSSGANVLTF. Together with reference TRBV29-1 and TRBJ2-6, the CDR3 gives the full variable domain: SAVISQKPSRDICQRGTSLTIQCQVDSQVTMMFWYRQQPGQSLTLIATANQGSEATYESGFVIDKFPISRPNLTFSTLTVSNMSPEDSSIYLCSVTARRGSSGANVLTFGAGSRLTVL.

This clone has only a few counts. This rearrangement joins TRBV27 to TRBJ2-2; tentative D call: TRBD1 (5 bases). CDR3 size: 13 residues. V lost 7 bases and J 7 bases, leaving 13 bases between the germline ends. Germline CDR1 is MNHEY and CDR2 is SMNVEV (reference sequence). CDR3: CASTRAQGGELFF. The CDR3 nucleotides read TGTGCCAGCACCCGGGCCCAGGGCGGGGAGCTGTTTTTT.

This clone appeared a few times. This chain links TRBV5-4 with TRBJ2-1; TRBD2 agrees at 8 bases. The germline gives CDR1 SGHNT, CDR2 YYREEE (reference sequence). This CDR3 is 16 amino acids long. V lost 4 bases and J lost 0; bases outside the gene matches: 6. Here the CDR3 reads CASSPTSASSYNEQFF. CDR3 bases: TGTGCCAGCAGCCCGACTAGCGCTAGCTCCTACAATGAGCAGTTCTTC. Looking up the rest from reference TRBV5-4 and TRBJ2-1 gives the full variable domain: ETGVTQSPTHLIKTRGQQVTLRCSSQSGHNTVSWYQQALGQGPQFIFQYYREEENGRGNFPPRFSGLQFPNYSSELNVNALELDDSALYLCASSPTSASSYNEQFFGPGTRLTVL.

This clone turned up a few times. In the same sample, other DNA sequences code for this CDR3. The chain recombines TRBV29-1 with TRBJ2-1; 14 bases align to TRBD2. V shed 2 bases, J shed 7 bases, and the junction held 4 bases outside the gene matches. CDR1 and CDR2 from the germline V gene are SQVTM and ANQGSEA. The CDR3 consists of 15 residues. The CDR3 region has the DNA TGCAGCGTTGAAAGCGGGACTAGCGGGAGAAATGAGCAGTTCTTC. Translating gives CSVESGTSGRNEQFF.

In its sample, this clone was seen a few times. The chain recombines TRBV4-1 with TRBJ1-1; perhaps TRBD1 as D (5 bases). Deletions cut 4 bases from V and 4 bases from J, with 13 bases between. The CDR3 is 14 residues long. Germline assignment: CDR1 MGHRA and CDR2 YSYEKL. CDR3 nucleotides: TGCGCCAGCAGCCCTCTTAGGGGCGTCACTGAAGCTTTCTTT. It encodes CASSPLRGVTEAFF.

This clone was seen a few times. The chain carries TRBV6-5 and TRBJ2-1; a weak D match, TRBD1 (5 bases). Trimming took off 2 bases at V and 0 bases at J, with 8 bases between the two ends. Germline V lookup: CDR1 MNHEY, CDR2 SVGAGI. This CDR3 comprises 15 residues. As DNA, the CDR3 is TGTGCCAGCAGTTACGGGGCTAGCTCCTACAATGAGCAGTTCTTC. Translation: CASSYGASSYNEQFF.

The chain is built from TRBV4-1 and TRBJ1-2, with D possibly matching TRBD1 (5 bases). Germline V gene sequence: CDR1 MGHRA, CDR2 YSYEKL. Trimming took 4 bases from V and 0 from J, leaving 12 bases between them. The CDR3 is made up of 15 amino acids. CDR3 bases: TGCGCCAGCAGCCCAGTGGGGGGATCTAACTATGGCTACACCTTC. It encodes CASSPVGGSNYGYTF.

This clone has a count of ten or more. This chain uses TRBV30 with TRBJ2-3; 9 nucleotides match TRBD2. The CDR3 consists of 15 residues. The V segment lost 3 bases and the J segment 5 bases; nucleotides outside the gene matches: 9. The germline gives CDR1 GTSNPN, CDR2 SVGIG (reference sequence). The CDR3 loop is CAWRPLAGVIDTQYF. The CDR3 nucleotides read TGTGCCTGGAGACCCTTAGCGGGAGTGATAGATACGCAGTATTTT.

The CDR3 DNA reads TGTGCCAGCAGCTTAAGCGGGAGCGATGAGCAGTTCTTC. Residues: CASSLSGSDEQFF. V usage is TRBV7-8 and J usage is TRBJ2-1; 8 nucleotides match TRBD2. The CDR3 has 13 residues. V shed 2 bases and J 8 bases; nucleotides not matched to a gene: 2. Germline CDR1 reads SGHVS; CDR2 reads FQNEAQ.

The V and J genes are TRBV5-1 and TRBJ1-3; D not resolved. CDR1 is SGHRS, CDR2 YFSETQ, per germline. The CDR3 consists of 13 residues. V lost 4 bases, J lost 6 bases, and 11 bases lay in between. CDR3: CASSANSENTIYF. DNA of the CDR3: TGCGCCAGCAGCGCAAACAGTGAAAACACCATATATTTT.

The V gene is TRBV9, the J gene TRBJ2-6, with D uncertain. Germline assignment: CDR1 SGDLS and CDR2 YYNGEE. The CDR3 totals 16 residues. The V and J ends lost 2 bases and 0 bases respectively, with 9 bases between them. For the CDR3, the DNA is TGTGCCAGCAGCGTTTCTCCCGGCTCTGGGGCCAACGTCCTGACTTTC. It translates to CASSVSPGSGANVLTF. The full variable domain, with the rest looked up from reference TRBV9 and TRBJ2-6, is DSGVTQTPKHLITATGQRVTLRCSPRSGDLSVYWYQQSLDQGLQFLIQYYNGEERAKGNILERFSAQQFPDLHSELNLSSLELGDSALYFCASSVSPGSGANVLTFGAGSRLTVL.

The DNA of the CDR3 is TGTGCCAGCAGCTTAGATCGGTCAAATGAGCAGTTCTTC. This gives the protein CASSLDRSNEQFF. The V call is TRBV11-2, the J call TRBJ2-1; D is unclear. This CDR3 is built from 13 residues. V was cut by 0 bases and J by 7 bases, with 7 bases left in between. In germline, CDR1 is SGHAT, CDR2 FQNNGV.

The table lists this clone with a few counts. CDR3 sequence (DNA): TGTGCCAGCAGTGAAGTCGGGGAAGGGCACACCTTC. This sequence encodes CASSEVGEGHTF. J is TRBJ1-2 and V is TRBV2, with unresolved D. This CDR3 has 12 residues. Germline-derived CDR1 and CDR2 are SNHLY and FYNNEI. V was shortened by 1 base and J by 12 bases, with 12 bases between the two germline ends.

This clone was counted only a few times. The chain carries TRBV5-8 and TRBJ1-2, with 7 nucleotides matching TRBD1. The CDR3 runs to 15 residues. The V gene's germline CDR1 is SGHTS and CDR2 YDEGEE. Germline trimming cut 4 bases from V and 0 bases from J; bases unmatched to any gene: 6. The CDR3 region has the DNA TGTGCCAGCAGCCTATCGACAGGGACTAACTATGGCTACACCTTC. Its protein product is CASSLSTGTNYGYTF.

This chain joins TRBV7-2 and TRBJ1-2; no firm D call. With 7 bases removed from V and 0 bases from J, the gap between germline ends came to 6 bases. CDR1 SGHTA and CDR2 FQGNSA come from the germline V gene. The CDR3 extends over 12 amino acids. DNA of the CDR3: TGTGCCAGCATGGCAACTAACTATGGCTACACCTTC. This encodes CASMATNYGYTF.

The chain uses TRBV5-4 and TRBJ2-1, with 10 bases lining up with TRBD2. Germline values: CDR1 SGHNT, CDR2 YYREEE (reference sequence). The CDR3 sequence is 16 residues long. J was trimmed by 7 bases and V by 1 base; bases with no gene match: 8. This CDR3 is CASSLQLAGKRNEQFF. The DNA of the CDR3 is TGTGCCAGCAGCTTGCAACTAGCGGGAAAGAGGAATGAGCAGTTCTTC.

This clone was seen a handful of times. The rearrangement joins TRBV6-1 to TRBJ1-1, with D tentatively TRBD1 (6 bases). The germline V gene has CDR1 MNHNS and CDR2 SASEGT. V was cut by 6 bases and J by 3 bases, with 11 bases left in between. This CDR3 spans 13 amino acids. The CDR3 DNA reads TGTGCCAGCAGCCGTAACAGGGACACTGAAGCTTTCTTT. This sequence encodes CASSRNRDTEAFF.

This clone turned up a few times. This sample also contains other DNA sequences that code for the same CDR3. This rearrangement joins TRBV4-1 to TRBJ1-1; D unclear. This CDR3 is 14 amino acids long. Trimming left V 4 bases short and J 1 base short, with 10 bases between. The germline gives CDR1 MGHRA, CDR2 YSYEKL. The CDR3: CASSPLRRNTEAFF. Here the CDR3 DNA reads TGCGCCAGCAGCCCCCTCAGAAGGAACACTGAAGCTTTCTTT.

The chain combines TRBV7-8 with TRBJ2-7; 8 positions agree with TRBD1. The V and J ends lost 5 bases and 4 bases, in that order; junction bases with no gene match: 7. Germline-derived CDR1 and CDR2 are SGHVS and FQNEAQ. The CDR3 has 14 residues. The CDR3 region is CASSTRTGSYEQYF. Written as DNA, the CDR3 is TGTGCCAGCAGCACCCGGACAGGGAGTTACGAGCAGTACTTC. Full variable domain (missing parts from reference TRBV7-8 and TRBJ2-7): GAGVSQSPRYKVAKRGQDVALRCDPISGHVSLFWYQQALGQGPEFLTYFQNEAQLDKSGLPSDRFFAERPEGSVSTLKIQRTQQEDSAVYLCASSTRTGSYEQYFGPGTRLTVT.